One and the same sample provided the 10 T cell receptor beta chains below, sequenced in a study of regulatory T cells in long-lasting Graves disease. HTBI primers from iRepertoire and Arm-PCR of CDR3 regions yielded the TCR beta libraries. In TCRdb, the multiplex PCR reads were re-called with MiXCR into one record per CDR3 protein. Altogether roughly 520,000 distinct CDR3 sequences are present, more than 10% being singletons, with the ten largest covering 8% to 10%. The time point is: newly diagnosed GD, antithyroid drugs for less than 3 months. After RNA was extracted from PBMCs, the TCR library was made from it. The same data also contributed to another study, on T cells in Graves' hyperthyroidism and ophthalmopathy.

The input for sequencing was peripheral blood mononuclear cells (PBMCs), taken at new diagnosis, from a patient treated with antithyroid drugs. The receptors originated from a woman aged 25 to 39 with Graves disease.

This clonotype was picked up many times. DNA of the CDR3: TGTGCCAGCAGCCCCATGCCCGGGGAGCTGTTTTTT. Protein product: CASSPMPGELFF. The chain carries TRBV7-9 and TRBJ2-2; D uncertain. The CDR3 consists of 12 residues. The germline V gene has CDR1 SEHNR and CDR2 FQNEAQ (reference sequence). The ends were cut back, 5 bases at V and 6 bases at J, with 7 bases in the middle.

This clonotype was seen at least ten times. The rearrangement links TRBV7-9 to TRBJ1-2, with D maybe TRBD1 (6 bases). The length of the CDR3 is 15 residues. Trimming left V 2 bases short and J 8 bases short, with 18 bases between. CDR1 SEHNR and CDR2 FQNEAQ come from the germline V gene (reference sequence). CDR3 nucleotide sequence: TGTGCCAGCAGCTTAAACCCCCGGACAGTTAAGGGCTACACCTTC. This sequence encodes CASSLNPRTVKGYTF.

The rearrangement uses TRBV9 and TRBJ2-7; D is tentatively TRBD1 or TRBD2 (5 bases each). Germline loops: CDR1 SGDLS, CDR2 YYNGEE. This CDR3 contains 15 residues. The germline V and J ends were trimmed by 3 bases and 3 bases, with 16 bases remaining between them. CDR3 amino acids: CASSAGHRDVYEQYF. The CDR3 DNA is TGTGCCAGCAGCGCTGGGCACCGGGACGTCTACGAGCAGTACTTC.

This clonotype was recorded at least ten times. This chain uses TRBV29-1 with TRBJ2-7; D gene uncertain. This CDR3 spans 11 amino acids. V was trimmed by 5 bases and J by 9 bases, leaving 14 bases between them. Germline CDR1 is SQVTM and CDR2 is ANQGSEA. The CDR3 DNA reads as TGCAGCGTTAGAAGTCCCTCAGGGCAGTACTTC. It is translated as CSVRSPSGQYF.

This clonotype was seen only a few times. The gene calls are TRBV7-9 and TRBJ2-1; 11 bases are a match to TRBD2. The CDR3 length is 16 residues. V was clipped by 5 bases and J by 8 bases; unmatched bases: 11. In germline, CDR1 is SEHNR, CDR2 FQNEAQ (reference sequence). The CDR3, as DNA: TGTGCCAGCAGCCTACGGACTAGCGGGTCGGTGGATGAGCAGTTCTTC. This codes for CASSLRTSGSVDEQFF.

This clonotype was recorded many times. The chain employs TRBV2 and TRBJ2-7, with 8 nucleotides matching TRBD2. CDR3 length: 13 residues. Germline assignment: CDR1 SNHLY and CDR2 FYNNEI. With 6 bases clipped from V and 3 bases from J, the junction kept 4 bases outside the gene matches. The chain's CDR3 is CASSGGGSYEQYF. The DNA for the CDR3 is TGTGCCAGCAGCGGGGGGGGGAGCTACGAGCAGTACTTC.

Notes on this clonotype: One base away lies a much larger clone, so this may be a sequencing read error. The chain carries TRBV12-3 or TRBV12-4 and TRBJ1-2, with D possibly TRBD1 on 5 matching bases. V gave up 5 bases and J gave up 4 bases, with 14 bases separating them. There are 14 residues in the CDR3. This chain's CDR3 is CASSPGRVGYGYTF. The CDR3 nucleotides are TGTGCCAGCAGTCCTGGCAGGGTCGGCTATGGCTACACCTTC.

This clonotype was recorded at least ten times. This rearrangement joins TRBV28 to TRBJ2-5; D is uncertain. V lost 3 bases and J 4 bases, leaving 9 bases between the germline ends. Germline CDR1 is MDHEN and CDR2 is SYDVKM. CDR3 length equals 13 residues. CDR3 amino acids: CASSFVGTETQYF. The DNA for the CDR3 is TGTGCCAGCAGTTTTGTGGGTACAGAGACCCAGTACTTC.

This clonotype was picked up a small number of times. The V gene is TRBV7-2, the J gene TRBJ1-2; D might be TRBD1 (5 bases). The germline V and J ends were trimmed by 5 bases and 0 bases, with 10 bases remaining between them. This CDR3 spans 14 amino acids. Germline V CDR1 and CDR2: SGHTA, FQGNSA. This CDR3 reads CASSPGHSNYGYTF. The CDR3 DNA follows: TGTGCCAGCAGCCCGGGGCACTCTAACTATGGCTACACCTTC. The variable domain in full, completed from reference TRBV7-2 and TRBJ1-2, reads GAGVSQSPSNKVTEKGKDVELRCDPISGHTALYWYRQSLGQGLEFLIYFQGNSAPDKSGLPSDRFSAERTGGSVSTLTIQRTQQEDSAVYLCASSPGHSNYGYTFGSGTRLTVV.

This clonotype was counted between two and nine times. The CDR3 nucleotides are TGTGCCAGTAGTATTGGAGCAGGGCAGACTGAAGCTTTCTTT. Translating gives CASSIGAGQTEAFF. V is TRBV19 and J is TRBJ1-1, with D perhaps TRBD1 (5 bases). Per germline, CDR1 LNHDA and CDR2 SQIVND (reference sequence). CDR3 length: 14 amino acids. V was clipped by 3 bases and J by 5 bases, with 13 bases between them. The full variable domain, in which reference TRBV19 and TRBJ1-1 provide the parts outside the CDR3, is DGGITQSPKYLFRKEGQNVTLSCEQNLNHDAMYWYRQDPGQGLRLIYYSQIVNDFQKGDIAEGYSVSREKKESFPLTVTSAQKNPTAFYLCASSIGAGQTEAFFGQGTRLTVV.